The 23 T cell receptor beta chains below all came from one sample that was sequenced in a study of T-cell memory formation after mild COVID-19. One entry per CDR3 protein results from TCRdb running MiXCR on the 5' RACE reads. The sample consists of 150,000 to 200,000 distinct CDR3 sequences, roughly 31% of them appearing once. Sequencing was done on a sample of PBMCs or a T cell subset sorted from them (not recorded which). The receptor set was obtained from an adult woman who had mild COVID-19 (a few samples of this study predate the infection). Cell type and time point are not known.

V gene TRBV4-1 combines with J gene TRBJ1-1; TRBD1 matches 9 bases. With 0 bases clipped from V and 7 bases from J, the junction kept 9 bases outside the gene matches. The germline CDR1 and CDR2 sequences are MGHRA and YSYEKL. The CDR3 spans 16 residues. CDR3 residues: CASSQDPGQGPVEAFF. DNA of the CDR3: TGCGCCAGCAGCCAAGACCCCGGACAGGGGCCGGTTGAAGCTTTCTTT.

CDR3 bases: TGTGCCAGCAGCCAAGATCGGGGTCGAGAAGCTTTCTTT. Translating it yields CASSQDRGREAFF. The chain couples TRBV4-2 to TRBJ1-1, with unresolved D. Trimming pared 0 bases from V and 8 bases from J, leaving 10 bases between. This CDR3 region has 13 residues. Germline V gives CDR1 LGHNA, CDR2 YNFKEQ.

There are a few counts of this clonotype. The gene calls are TRBV14 and TRBJ2-5; tentatively, D is TRBD2 (6 bases). Trimming pared 3 bases from V and 5 bases from J, leaving 10 bases between. The CDR3 has 13 amino acids. Germline CDR1 SGHDN, CDR2 FVKESK. CDR3 sequence: CASSHPGLETQYF. CDR3 nucleotide sequence: TGTGCCAGCAGCCATCCGGGACTCGAGACCCAGTACTTC.

This clonotype was observed a handful of times. J is TRBJ2-1 and V is TRBV29-1; D could derive from TRBD1 or TRBD2 (7 bases each). The germline V gene encodes CDR1 SQVTM and CDR2 ANQGSEA. Trimming stripped 7 bases from V and 5 bases from J, with 18 bases between. CDR3 length: 14 amino acids. CDR3 nucleotides: TGCAGCGGGGAGGGGGCGACAGGACACAATGAGCAGTTCTTC. Residues: CSGEGATGHNEQFF.

The V and J genes are TRBV7-6 and TRBJ2-3; TRBD2 aligns across 14 bases. V trimming: 3 bases; J trimming: 4 bases; junction bases outside the gene matches: 3. The CDR3 spans 16 residues. Germline CDR1 SGHVS, CDR2 FNYEAQ. The chain's CDR3 is CASSFPTSGGADTQYF. CDR3 nucleotides: TGTGCCAGCAGCTTCCCGACTAGCGGGGGGGCAGATACGCAGTATTTT.

This clonotype was seen a handful of times. This chain connects TRBV29-1 to TRBJ2-1; TRBD2 matches at 9 bases. Germline assignment: CDR1 SQVTM and CDR2 ANQGSEA. V shed 4 bases and J 0 bases; nucleotides not matched to a gene: 7. The CDR3 totals 16 residues. The CDR3 DNA is TGCAGCGTTGTTCGGGAACTAGCGGGCTCCTACAATGAGCAGTTCTTC. Translating it yields CSVVRELAGSYNEQFF.

The chain recombines TRBV27 with TRBJ2-2, with a tentative D call TRBD2 (6 bases). This CDR3 is built from 16 residues. CDR1 MNHEY and CDR2 SMNVEV come from the germline V gene (reference sequence). Trimming removed 5 bases at V and 8 bases at J, with 21 bases between. The CDR3, as DNA: TGTGCCAGCAGTCCCGTTTCCCTCAGGGAGGAGGGGGAGCTGTTTTTT. Translated, it gives CASSPVSLREEGELFF.

The chain has TRBV20-1 and TRBJ2-1, with TRBD2 matching over 7 bases. Germline V gene data show CDR1 as DFQATT and CDR2 as SNEGSKA (reference sequence). V was clipped by 5 bases and J by 1 base; unmatched bases: 8. This CDR3 contains 15 residues. The chain's CDR3 is CSAPGLDRSYNEQFF. DNA for the CDR3: TGCAGTGCTCCCGGACTAGATCGGTCCTACAATGAGCAGTTCTTC.

This sequence joins TRBV20-1 and TRBJ2-3; 8 nucleotides agree with TRBD2. V lost 6 bases to trimming and J lost 5 bases; unmatched junction nucleotides: 10. Per the germline V gene, CDR1 is DFQATT and CDR2 is SNEGSKA (reference sequence). The CDR3 consists of 14 residues. Written as DNA, the CDR3 is TGCAGTGCACCGAACGGACTAGCTATAGATACGCAGTATTTT. It is translated as CSAPNGLAIDTQYF.

The chain recombines TRBV10-3 with TRBJ1-1; TRBD1 is a possible D gene (5 bases). This CDR3 is built from 14 residues. Trimming left V 6 bases short and J 6 bases short, with 17 bases between. Germline V gives CDR1 ENHRY, CDR2 SYGVKD. CDR3 nucleotides: TGTGCCATCAGGCCTAGAGGGACTCAAGCTGAAGCTTTCTTT. Translation gives CAIRPRGTQAEAFF.

This clonotype was found a few times. The genes are TRBV12-3 or TRBV12-4 and TRBJ2-3; D unresolved. CDR3 length: 10 residues. The V end was cut by 3 bases, the J end by 11 bases, with 6 bases between. CDR3 DNA: TGTGCCAGCAGTTTGTGGCAGCAGTATTTT. Protein sequence: CASSLWQQYF.

The rearrangement uses TRBV7-6 and TRBJ2-7; D gene ambiguous. CDR3 length: 13 amino acids. V was trimmed by 2 bases and J by 4 bases, leaving 9 bases between them. Germline V gene data show CDR1 as SGHVS and CDR2 as FNYEAQ. CDR3 bases: TGTGCCAGCAGCTTAAACGGGCCTTACGAGCAGTACTTC. It encodes CASSLNGPYEQYF.

The table lists this clonotype with a count of one. The chain carries TRBV7-2 and TRBJ2-7, with D unclear. CDR1 and CDR2 (germline): SGHTA, FQGNSA. The germline V and J ends were trimmed by 0 bases and 2 bases, with 8 bases remaining between them. CDR3 size: 14 residues. In DNA form, the CDR3 reads TGTGCCAGCAGCTTAGCGGTAGGAACCTACGAGCAGTACTTC. This codes for CASSLAVGTYEQYF.

The CDR3 nucleotides are TGCAGTGCTAGAGACCAGGGGCGCACCGGGACAGGGCGGAAGCCCCAGCATTTT. It yields the protein CSARDQGRTGTGRKPQHF. This chain joins TRBV20-1 and TRBJ1-5; 9 positions agree with TRBD1. Germline lookup yields CDR1 DFQATT and CDR2 SNEGSKA (reference sequence). CDR3 size: 18 residues. Trimming at V came to 0 bases and at J to 8 bases, leaving 17 bases not matched to a gene.

This clonotype was seen a few times. J is TRBJ1-1 and V is TRBV4-2; TRBD1 agrees at 7 bases. The V gene's germline CDR1 is LGHNA and CDR2 YNFKEQ. Losses at the gene ends were 4 bases for V and 1 base for J; bases not matched to a gene: 15. The CDR3 is 18 amino acids. The CDR3 here is CASSPQGGGRGPNTEAFF. CDR3 nucleotide sequence: TGTGCCAGCAGCCCGCAAGGAGGGGGGAGGGGGCCGAACACTGAAGCTTTCTTT.

In the case of this clonotype: A much larger clone differs from this one at a single base, so this may be a read error. The V and J genes are TRBV6-4 and TRBJ2-7; unclear D gene. Trimming shortened V by 2 bases and J by 3 bases, and 2 bases separated the two germline ends. The CDR3 sequence is 11 residues long. Per the germline V gene, CDR1 is MRHNA and CDR2 is SNTAGT. CDR3 residues: CASSDGYEQYF. CDR3 sequence (DNA): TGTGCCAGCAGTGACGGCTACGAGCAGTACTTC.

This clonotype has only a few counts. This chain joins TRBV7-8 and TRBJ2-4, with 9 bases identical to TRBD2. The CDR3 spans 16 residues. CDR1 and CDR2 from the germline V gene are SGHVS and FQNEAQ. V was pared by 4 bases and J by 12 bases, with 16 bases of the junction left unmatched. This chain's CDR3 is CASSSTGIAGASAQYF. CDR3 in DNA: TGTGCCAGCAGCTCAACCGGAATAGCGGGAGCTTCGGCTCAGTACTTC.

The chain links TRBV6-6 to TRBJ1-2; D not resolved. Germline CDR1 reads MNHNY; CDR2 reads SVGAGI (reference sequence). The CDR3 contains 13 residues. Trimming took off 5 bases at V and 9 bases at J, with 16 bases between the two ends. Here the CDR3 reads CASSQTGSGSYTF. CDR3 nucleotide sequence: TGTGCCAGCAGTCAGACTGGGTCAGGCAGCTACACCTTC.

This clonotype was seen a handful of times. CDR3 protein: CASSPGGVGGGYNEQFF. The CDR3 DNA follows: TGTGCCAGCAGCCCCGGAGGAGTCGGCGGGGGGTACAATGAGCAGTTCTTC. V usage is TRBV9 and J usage is TRBJ2-1; 8 bases fit TRBD2. This CDR3 has 17 residues. In germline, CDR1 is SGDLS, CDR2 YYNGEE. V shed 4 bases and J 4 bases; nucleotides not matched to a gene: 13.

This clonotype was counted a few times. The rearrangement uses TRBV14 and TRBJ1-3; the match to TRBD1 covers 11 bases. Germline-derived CDR1 and CDR2 are SGHDN and FVKESK. The V and J ends lost 4 bases and 6 bases, in that order; junction bases with no gene match: 8. This CDR3 comprises 16 residues. CDR3 sequence reads: CASSRDRGTLLNTIYF. The CDR3 bases are TGTGCCAGCAGCCGGGACAGGGGGACACTTCTAAACACCATATATTTT.

J is TRBJ2-5 and V is TRBV7-2; tentatively, D is TRBD1 or TRBD2 (5 bases each). This CDR3 region has 16 residues. V was shortened by 5 bases and J by 0 bases, with 16 bases between the two germline ends. Per germline, CDR1 SGHTA and CDR2 FQGNSA. The CDR3 sequence is CASSPTSGGYQETQYF. The CDR3 nucleotides read TGTGCCAGCAGCCCTACTAGTGGGGGATACCAAGAGACCCAGTACTTC.

The V call is TRBV12-5, the J call TRBJ1-3; possible D gene TRBD1, 5 bases. The CDR3 totals 14 residues. V was clipped by 7 bases and J by 2 bases, with 12 bases between them. The germline gives CDR1 LGHNT, CDR2 FRNRAP. CDR3 amino acids: CASVTAGTGNTIYF. The CDR3 region has the DNA TGTGCTAGTGTCACAGCAGGGACTGGAAACACCATATATTTT.

This chain uses TRBV12-3 or TRBV12-4 with TRBJ2-5, with D unclear. V lost 6 bases and J lost 4, with 15 bases in between. The CDR3 runs to 14 residues. The CDR3 DNA is TGTGCCAGCAGGCCTCAGAGGTCGGGAGAGACCCAGTACTTC. It is translated as CASRPQRSGETQYF.